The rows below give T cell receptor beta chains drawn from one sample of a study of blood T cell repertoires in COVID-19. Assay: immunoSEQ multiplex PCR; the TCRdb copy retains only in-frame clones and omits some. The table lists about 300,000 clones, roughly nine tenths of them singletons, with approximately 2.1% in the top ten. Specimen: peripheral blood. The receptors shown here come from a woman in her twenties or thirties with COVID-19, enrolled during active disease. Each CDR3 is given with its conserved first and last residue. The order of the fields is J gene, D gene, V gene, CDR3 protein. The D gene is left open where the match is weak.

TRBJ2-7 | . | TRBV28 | CASSLPASNSYEQYF
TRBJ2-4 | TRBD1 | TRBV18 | CASSSTGQTLLAKNIQYF
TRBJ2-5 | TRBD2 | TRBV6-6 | CASRGLAAQETQYF
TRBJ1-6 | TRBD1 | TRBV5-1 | CASSSGQGATLHF
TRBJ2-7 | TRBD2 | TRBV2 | CASSEGLAAYEQYF
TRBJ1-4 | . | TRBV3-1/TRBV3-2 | CASSPDEGVDEKLFF
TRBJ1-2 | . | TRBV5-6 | CASSATGSPRGYTF
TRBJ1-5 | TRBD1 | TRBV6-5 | CASSGTGGNQPQHF
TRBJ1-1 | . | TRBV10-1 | CASSEGGANTEAFF
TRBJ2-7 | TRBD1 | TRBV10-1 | CASSADRGRYEQYF
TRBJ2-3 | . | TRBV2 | CASSTDTDTQYF
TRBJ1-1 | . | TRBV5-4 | CASSSTQSMNTEAFF
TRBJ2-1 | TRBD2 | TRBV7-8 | CASSVLWGGRVQNEQFF
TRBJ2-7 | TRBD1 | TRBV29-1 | CSVAGTGAGEQYF
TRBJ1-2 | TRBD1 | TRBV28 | CASSRPDRGAGYTF
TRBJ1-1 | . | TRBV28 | CASSLGGSFTEAFF
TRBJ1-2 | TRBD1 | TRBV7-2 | CASSPFRGQGAGGYGYTF
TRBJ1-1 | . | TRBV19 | CASSIRNTEAFF
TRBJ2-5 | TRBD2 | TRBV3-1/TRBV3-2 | CASSPHGTSSEETQYF
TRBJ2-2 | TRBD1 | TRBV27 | CASSLTGTGSGTGELFF
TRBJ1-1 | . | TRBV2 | CASSILRWEAFF
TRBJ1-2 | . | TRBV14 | CASSQSGRGYTF
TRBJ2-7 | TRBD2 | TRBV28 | CASSQGLGFLLAYEQYF
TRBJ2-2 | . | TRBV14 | CASSQEQHGELFF
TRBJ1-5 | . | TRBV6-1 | CASSELWQGNQPQHF
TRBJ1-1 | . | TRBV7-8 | CASSFGENTEAFF
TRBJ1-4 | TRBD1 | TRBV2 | CASSPGQGAGKLFF
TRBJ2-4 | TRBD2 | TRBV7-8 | CASSPSTSGNIQYF